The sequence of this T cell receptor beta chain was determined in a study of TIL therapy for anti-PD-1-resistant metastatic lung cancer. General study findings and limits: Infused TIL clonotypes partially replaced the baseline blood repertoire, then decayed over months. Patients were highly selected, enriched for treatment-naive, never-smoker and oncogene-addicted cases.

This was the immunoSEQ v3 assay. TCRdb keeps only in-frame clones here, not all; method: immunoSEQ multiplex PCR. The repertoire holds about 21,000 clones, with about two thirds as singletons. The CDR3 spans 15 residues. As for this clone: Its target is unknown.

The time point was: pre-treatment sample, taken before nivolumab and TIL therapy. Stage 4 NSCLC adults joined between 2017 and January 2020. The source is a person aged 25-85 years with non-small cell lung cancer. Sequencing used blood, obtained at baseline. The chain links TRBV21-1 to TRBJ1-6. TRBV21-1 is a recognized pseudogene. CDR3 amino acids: CASSKGDLYNSPLHF. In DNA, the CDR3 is TGTGCCAGCAGCAAAGGGGACTTATATAATTCACCCCTCCACTTT.